This is a list of T cell receptor beta chains from one sample in a study of blood T cell repertoires in COVID-19. Data came from immunoSEQ multiplex PCR; TCRdb stores just in-frame clones and leaves some out. This sample has 300,000 or so clones, with nearly 90% found just once. Sequenced: PBMCs or T cells enriched from blood (not recorded which). These receptors were taken from a woman aged 25 to 39 who had recovered from COVID-19. Each CDR3 is given with its conserved first and last residue. The order of the fields is J gene, clone size, D gene, V gene, CDR3 length, CDR3 protein. The D gene is left open where the match is weak. Only some rows state a clone size, as once, few, many or a class for expanded clones.

J: TRBJ1-1
size: -
D: TRBD1
V: TRBV30
length: 13
CDR3: CAWSVRGQGKAFF

J: TRBJ1-1
size: -
D: TRBD1
V: TRBV29-1
length: 13
CDR3: CSGRQGGNTEAFF

J: TRBJ2-3
size: once
D: TRBD2
V: TRBV3-1/TRBV3-2
length: 16
CDR3: CASSPRTSALTDTQYF

J: TRBJ1-6
size: few
D: -
V: TRBV16
length: 13
CDR3: CASSQGRNSPLHF

J: TRBJ1-2
size: -
D: TRBD1
V: TRBV12-3/TRBV12-4
length: 12
CDR3: CASTGTGFGYTF

J: TRBJ2-2
size: once
D: TRBD2
V: TRBV19
length: 15
CDR3: CASRGLAFDPGELFF

J: TRBJ1-4
size: -
D: TRBD1
V: TRBV24-1
length: 18
CDR3: CATSDYPTGVVANEKLFF

J: TRBJ1-3
size: -
D: -
V: TRBV9
length: 13
CDR3: CASGGQTGNTIYF

J: TRBJ2-3
size: once
D: -
V: TRBV19
length: 17
CDR3: CASSIGSGGESTDTQYF

J: TRBJ2-1
size: -
D: -
V: TRBV5-1
length: 16
CDR3: CASSLADGGSGNEQFF

J: TRBJ1-5
size: -
D: TRBD1
V: TRBV4-1
length: 18
CDR3: CASSQGLMRQGVNQPQHF

J: TRBJ1-6
size: -
D: -
V: TRBV11-2
length: 15
CDR3: CASSPGVPVRSPLHF

J: TRBJ1-6
size: -
D: TRBD1
V: TRBV9
length: 18
CDR3: CASSEGPTGISYNSPLHF

J: TRBJ1-2
size: -
D: TRBD1
V: TRBV2
length: 15
CDR3: CASRDPTGDGYGYTF

J: TRBJ2-1
size: -
D: TRBD2
V: TRBV3-1/TRBV3-2
length: 14
CDR3: CASRAGGPYNEQFF

J: TRBJ1-2
size: -
D: TRBD1
V: TRBV19
length: 14
CDR3: CASSGRQGDYGYTF

J: TRBJ2-3
size: -
D: -
V: TRBV19
length: 14
CDR3: CASYDGTRADTQYF

J: TRBJ2-5
size: -
D: -
V: TRBV21-1
length: 15
CDR3: CASSPRQGSAQTQYF

J: TRBJ2-7
size: few
D: -
V: TRBV7-8
length: 14
CDR3: CASSSLGGAYEQYF

J: TRBJ1-4
size: -
D: -
V: TRBV4-1
length: 14
CDR3: CASSQGLTNEKLFF

J: TRBJ2-3
size: -
D: -
V: TRBV28
length: 16
CDR3: CASSSSDGGPADTQYF

J: TRBJ1-1
size: -
D: -
V: TRBV27
length: 15
CDR3: CASSLKGGPGTEAFF

J: TRBJ2-1
size: -
D: -
V: TRBV29-1
length: 15
CDR3: CSASHGGQVGNEQFF

J: TRBJ1-2
size: -
D: -
V: TRBV9
length: 14
CDR3: CASSPGRTNYGYTF

J: TRBJ1-2
size: many
D: TRBD1
V: TRBV13
length: 13
CDR3: CASSARQGSGYTF

J: TRBJ1-2
size: -
D: -
V: TRBV5-1
length: 13
CDR3: CASSLGQNYGYTF

J: TRBJ1-1
size: -
D: TRBD1
V: TRBV30
length: 12
CDR3: CAWDRGGTEAFF

J: TRBJ1-1
size: -
D: TRBD1
V: TRBV7-8
length: 13
CDR3: CASSPDRVTEAFF

J: TRBJ1-6
size: -
D: TRBD1
V: TRBV9
length: 15
CDR3: CASSVTGMEDSPLHF

J: TRBJ1-1
size: -
D: -
V: TRBV5-5
length: 13
CDR3: CASSPQGSGEAFF

J: TRBJ1-5
size: few
D: -
V: TRBV19
length: 14
CDR3: CASGGDFSNQPQHF

J: TRBJ1-2
size: -
D: TRBD1
V: TRBV5-6
length: 13
CDR3: CASSWGTGYGYTF

J: TRBJ2-5
size: -
D: TRBD2
V: TRBV19
length: 17
CDR3: CASSSPGTSGGRETQYF

J: TRBJ2-1
size: -
D: -
V: TRBV5-1
length: 19
CDR3: CASSLTGRGPPSTYNEQFF

J: TRBJ2-7
size: -
D: -
V: TRBV3-1/TRBV3-2
length: 12
CDR3: CASQGGSYEQYF

J: TRBJ1-1
size: -
D: -
V: TRBV19
length: 14
CDR3: CASSITTGNTEAFF

J: TRBJ1-2
size: -
D: TRBD1
V: TRBV25-1
length: 14
CDR3: CASSETGGNYGYTF